This TCR beta chain was recovered during a study of cytomegalovirus exposure and HLA in healthy donors (dated 2017 in TCRdb). Background for the entire study: In an earlier analysis of 450 to 750 of the donors, 276 Gb of sequence data and 90 million to 120 million unique TCR beta sequences from 150 million to 200 million T cells were reported. About 300 gigabases of sequencing data and around 85 million unique TCR sequences made up an early release that covered 500 to 700 HLA-typed donors. The genetic ancestry cluster associated with self-reported Caucasian donors included 65% to 90% of the roughly 400 genotyped donors. The study was designed to test whether signatures of past pathogen exposure could be identified by cataloging public T cell receptors. The study profiled the T cell repertoires of hundreds of subjects by immunosequencing and related them to cytomegalovirus serostatus. A separate validation cohort of 100 to 150 different subjects was used in addition to the approximately 670-subject first cohort. High-throughput TCR immunosequencing, statistical association of individual TCRs with disease status, and machine learning were combined to predict cytomegalovirus infection status. In a later analysis, previously published TCR beta repertoires from 670 or so donors were re-analyzed and high-resolution HLA genotyping was added so that TCR occurrence patterns could be studied. The later analysis used no new phenotypic data to find candidate immune exposures, relying instead on TCR beta sequences and their occurrence across donors. In an earlier analysis of roughly 580 of the donors, high-throughput TCR beta sequencing was used to judge whether each TCR beta V gene segment behaved as functional or pseudogenic. Donor age, sex, ethnicity and CMV serostatus were collected together with the repertoire data. In a later genetic analysis, genome-wide SNP genotypes for about 65% of the roughly 700 donors were used, and that subset was treated as a discovery cohort. All discovery cohort repertoires had been generated on a single sequencing platform. HLA typing included class I and class II loci at four-digit resolution. Typing coverage varied by locus: roughly 629-640 donors for A, B, C, DRB1 and DQB1; roughly 520 for DQA1; more than 600 for DPA1; some 470 for DPB1. Roughly five DR-DQ haplotypes were handled as single units for association and clustering, since linkage in the cohort was strong. Across under 500 genotyped donors of the cohort, an average of roughly 230,000 unique TCR beta nucleotide sequences per donor were sequenced, and 15% to 20% of those sequences were non-productive. What the authors observed across the whole study: A total of fewer than 200 TCR beta chains were listed by the study as associated with cytomegalovirus. A further reported finding was that TCR beta sequences accurately predicted the HLA-A and HLA-B alleles for most subjects in the first cohort. It was suggested by the authors that the approach could potentially be generalized to other disease states and immunological phenotypes. In vitro tests confirmed that a few of the cytomegalovirus-associated TCR beta chains recognize cytomegalovirus antigens. A later genetic analysis reported fewer N-insertions in productive TCRs among donors in an Asian-associated ancestry cluster than the roughly 720-donor mean. Several of the top co-occurrence clusters appeared to be linked to parvovirus B19, influenza, CMV and Epstein-Barr virus, according to a later analysis. At a false discovery rate of 0.05, a later analysis linked some 18,000 TCR beta sequences to specific HLA alleles. While some public TCRs were present in many individuals, most TCR sequences turned up only very rarely across donors. Compared with equally common non-associated chains, HLA-associated TCR beta chains in a later analysis were more clonally expanded and had lower generation probabilities. Only TCR beta chains were sequenced in this cohort, and the absence of alpha or paired-chain data limited detectable features. A group of highly shared sequence variants was considered likely to be a technical artifact of the sequencing pipeline. The earlier analysis of nearly 600 of the donors excluded seventeen rarely observed V segments, including chromosome 9 orphons, because counts were too low. Cytomegalovirus status was reported to be diagnosed by the classifier with high specificity and sensitivity in both the original and validation cohorts. In an earlier analysis of approximately 590 of the donors, most TCR beta V segments appeared in productive rearrangements about 90% or about 30% of the time, broadly matching IMGT annotations. CMV serostatus was the only immune exposure information available for the cohort. According to a later analysis, TCR association rates differed among HLA loci, with DRB1 alleles showing the most associated TCRs and HLA-C alleles showing the fewest. Correlated functional status among segregating V segments might reflect linkage disequilibrium, but an unknown experimental factor could not be ruled out. Because the 87-base-pair reads could not distinguish some IMGT-functional V segments, including TRBV6-2 and TRBV6-3, those segments were excluded. Most CMV-associated TCR beta chains appeared to be HLA-restricted in a later analysis, and the HLA associations seemed to be driven largely by CMV exposure. Because HLA typing was missing for some donors at each locus, association tests included only the typed subset. Presence/absence analyses assumed roughly uniform sequencing depth across donors, an assumption that may not hold. V-gene and J-gene trimming of TCR beta chains was associated with a missense DCLRE1C variant in a later genetic analysis, and the association was replicated in an independent cohort. Strong co-occurrence of HLA alleles, especially DR and DQ, made assigning TCR associations to individual alleles difficult.

The receptor library was made with the immunoSEQ multiplex PCR assay. For the multiplex PCR, a mixture combining 60 forward primers for TCR Vbeta segments and 13 reverse primers for TCR Jbeta segments was used. The CDR3 region of rearranged TCR beta genes was amplified from genomic DNA with a multiplex PCR assay. Amplified TCR beta libraries were sequenced as 87-base-pair reads on the Illumina HiSeq System. The authors' analysis ran thus. A later analysis tallied 75 million to 95 million unique TCR beta chains across the 666 repertoires, and about 12 million of those chains were shared by two or more donors. Raw reads were error-corrected and collapsed into unique sequences with a nearest-neighbor algorithm that merged closely related sequences to remove PCR and sequencing errors. To assign V, D and J gene segments, CDR3 sequences were aligned to IMGT reference sequences. For a sequence to be retained, a match of at least six nucleotides to both a V gene segment and a J gene segment was required. Rearrangements were classified as productive when the CDR3 lacked stop codons and remained in frame with V and J, and all other rearrangements were classified as non-productive. CDR3 was defined according to IMGT convention as the region running from the second conserved V-encoded cysteine to the conserved J-encoded phenylalanine. In an earlier analysis of around 570 of the donors, sequences lacking an unambiguous match to a single V gene segment were excluded. An earlier analysis of approximately 590 of the donors classified V segments as functional when productive rearrangements were above 56.7% and as segregating when the standard deviation between donors was above 5%. To diagnose cytomegalovirus status from the catalog of TCR beta chain sequences, a statistical classification framework was built. In a later analysis, V and J genes were assigned by comparing TCR nucleotide sequences against IMGT/GENE-DB human TR gene sequences. A later analysis assigned CDR3 sequences and most-parsimonious VDJ recombination scenarios with the TCRdist pipeline. In a later analysis, each TCR beta chain was defined by its CDR3 amino acid sequence together with its V-gene family, and reads without a unique V-gene family were excluded. To address suspected cross-contamination and a sequencing artifact, a later analysis removed roughly 640 highly shared, low-generation-probability nucleotide sequences. In a later analysis, a clonal expansion index was calculated for each public chain from normalized within-repertoire ranks of inferred template counts. Generation probabilities in a later analysis came from a VDJ recombination model fitted to out-of-frame rearrangements, and those results were checked against IGoR. A later analysis scored TCR-TCR, TCR-HLA and TCR-CMV co-occurrence with hypergeometric tests, applying a repertoire-size bias correction to TCR pairs. To estimate false discovery rates, a later analysis permuted the HLA or CMV assignments 20 times. In a later analysis, co-occurring TCRs were grouped using DBSCAN, with TCRdist sequence similarity added in when clustering inside HLA-allele-positive subsets. Repertoires with fewer than 30,000 or more than 120,000 public chains were left out of co-occurrence clustering, as were about 5 repertoires with anomalous nucleotide sharing. The table comes from immuneACCESS by way of TCRdb, which keeps in-frame sequences with V and J called. Part of the clones is missing from these tables; in studies checked, under half for an unresolved V gene and the rest for unknown reasons. V and J calls plus clone size are reproduced from that table; the DNA served to infer D and trimming. The table for this sample lists roughly 200,000 clones; 70% to 80% of them were counted only once. About 1.9% of the sample is in the top ten clones.

A word on this clone: No cognate antigen has been identified for it. Base quality data are lacking; no much larger clone is found one base away.

The cohort comprised hundreds of healthy bone marrow donors. At the time of sampling, every cohort member was nominally healthy, though immune exposures that went unrecorded were likely present. The donor was CMV seronegative and belonged to the group of more than 300 seronegative cohort members. Each donor provided a peripheral blood sample, and peripheral blood mononuclear cells were used for TCR beta sequencing. The Qiagen DNeasy Blood Extraction Kit was used to extract genomic DNA from the blood cell samples. Its CDR3 holds 15 amino acids, cysteine through phenylalanine. Just CDR3 DNA is preserved here, 45 bases in frame from base 1. CDR1 and CDR2, per the germline V gene, are KGHSH and LQKENI. V is clipped by 6 bases and J by 5 bases, and the sequence between their germline boundaries is 19 bases long.

Here the chain combines TRBV18 and TRBJ1-1; TRBD1 is perhaps the D gene, given 6 matching bases. The sequence derives from a young man in good health and CMV-seronegative. The sample consisted of PBMCs. The CDR3 region has the sequence CASSLKSGARTEAFF. In nucleotide form, the sequence is TGTGCCAGCTCCCTCAAGTCAGGGGCAAGGACTGAAGCTTTCTTT.